The 26 T cell receptor beta chains below come from one sample, sequenced in a study of early T cells in non-severe SARS-CoV-2 infection. TCRdb recomputed calls from the 5' RACE reads with MiXCR, one row per CDR3 protein. The data show some 25,000 distinct CDR3 sequences, with roughly 4% seen just once and 10% held by the top ten. What was sequenced was whole blood. The receptors shown here come from an adult who was a healthcare worker with PCR-confirmed SARS-CoV-2 infection or an uninfected control (not recorded which).

A few counts support this clonotype. The chain couples TRBV5-1 to TRBJ2-2; no clear D gene. The V gene lost 4 bases and the J gene lost 4 bases, with 8 bases spanning the gap. Germline V gene data show CDR1 as SGHRS and CDR2 as YFSETQ. The CDR3 is made up of 13 amino acids. The CDR3 protein is CASSPYVTGELFF. The DNA for the CDR3 is TGCGCCAGCAGCCCCTACGTCACCGGGGAGCTGTTTTTT.

This rearrangement joins TRBV6-2 or TRBV6-3 to TRBJ2-3; D not certain. Trimming removed 0 bases from V and 5 bases from J, with 6 bases in between. Germline V lookup: CDR1 MNHEY, CDR2 SVGEGT. This CDR3 spans 13 amino acids. CDR3 amino acids: CASSYSNRDTQYF. CDR3 coding DNA: TGTGCCAGCAGTTACTCGAACCGAGATACGCAGTATTTT.

The chain combines TRBV5-1 with TRBJ2-1; 15 bases agree with TRBD2. The V gene end was trimmed by 4 bases and the J gene end by 6 bases; junction bases not matched to a gene: 8. This CDR3 spans 17 amino acids. CDR1 and CDR2 from the germline V gene are SGHRS and YFSETQ. The CDR3 nucleotides are TGCGCCAGCAGCCCGTGGACTAGCGGGAGGGCGGGCAATGAGCAGTTCTTC. Its translation is CASSPWTSGRAGNEQFF.

This chain connects TRBV29-1 to TRBJ2-7; D may be TRBD1 or TRBD2 (5 bases each). The V end was cut by 5 bases, the J end by 0 bases, with 14 bases between. The CDR3 is made up of 14 amino acids. Germline CDR1 SQVTM, CDR2 ANQGSEA. The CDR3 nucleotides read TGCAGCGTTATCCGGGGCTTGAGCTCCTACGAGCAGTACTTC. Its protein product is CSVIRGLSSYEQYF.

This clonotype came up many times. This chain joins TRBV2 and TRBJ2-7; TRBD2 aligns across 12 bases. Germline V gene lookup returns CDR1 SNHLY and CDR2 FYNNEI. V was pared by 4 bases and J by 6 bases, with 7 bases of the junction left unmatched. The CDR3 consists of 15 residues. CDR3: CASSVLAGGMVEQYF. The CDR3 nucleotides read TGTGCCAGCAGTGTACTAGCGGGAGGAATGGTCGAGCAGTACTTC.

About this clonotype itself: This sequence may be a read error, since a much larger clone differs from it by one base. The chain joins TRBV29-1 to TRBJ1-5, with a possible D match to TRBD1 (6 bases). CDR1 SQVTM and CDR2 ANQGSEA come from the germline V gene. The CDR3 is 13 residues long. The CDR3 reads CSARTDSNQSQHF. CDR3 DNA: TGCAGCGCCCGGACAGATAGCAATCAGTCCCAGCATTTT.

The table lists this clonotype with many counts. The DNA for the CDR3 is TGCGCCAGCAGCTCGCAGGGCGATCAGCCCCAGCATTTT. Its translation: CASSSQGDQPQHF. This rearrangement joins TRBV5-1 to TRBJ1-5, with D perhaps matching TRBD1 (5 bases). The V gene's germline CDR1 is SGHRS and CDR2 YFSETQ. CDR3 length equals 13 residues. The V end was cut by 3 bases, the J end by 5 bases, with 9 bases between.

This clonotype has at least ten counts. This chain links TRBV9 with TRBJ1-1; D is possibly TRBD1 (5 bases). Germline-derived CDR1 and CDR2 are SGDLS and YYNGEE. This CDR3 comprises 12 residues. V was shortened by 0 bases and J by 10 bases, with 10 bases between the two germline ends. The DNA of the CDR3 is TGTGCCAGCAGCGTAGGAGGGGACGCAGCTTTCTTT. This translates into CASSVGGDAAFF.

The chain employs TRBV2 and TRBJ2-3; D remains unclear. Looked up from germline, CDR1 is SNHLY and CDR2 is FYNNEI. The V and J ends lost 3 bases and 4 bases respectively, with 5 bases between them. CDR3 length equals 12 residues. The CDR3 DNA follows: TGTGCCAGCAGTGAGGCCTCAGATACGCAGTATTTT. Its protein product is CASSEASDTQYF.

This clonotype appeared many times. The V call is TRBV7-2, the J call TRBJ1-2; 8 bases are a match to TRBD1. J was trimmed by 8 bases and V by 5 bases; bases with no gene match: 10. Germline lookup yields CDR1 SGHTA and CDR2 FQGNSA. This CDR3 has 14 amino acids. For the CDR3, the DNA is TGTGCCAGCAGCCCACAGGACAGGGCGGGCGGCTACACCTTC. Translation: CASSPQDRAGGYTF.

In this sample, this clonotype turned up many times. V usage is TRBV27 and J usage is TRBJ2-1, with D possibly called TRBD1 or TRBD2 (5 bases each). Germline V gives CDR1 MNHEY, CDR2 SMNVEV (reference sequence). The CDR3 contains 14 residues. The germline V and J ends were trimmed by 1 base and 8 bases, with 12 bases remaining between them. CDR3 in DNA: TGTGCCAGCAGTTTATACCGGAGAGGGGATGAGCAGTTCTTC. It specifies CASSLYRRGDEQFF.

This clonotype was counted at least ten times. This rearrangement joins TRBV11-3 to TRBJ2-1; 7 bases line up with TRBD1. The CDR3 extends over 18 amino acids. Germline V lookup: CDR1 SGHNT, CDR2 YENEEA. Germline trimming cut 1 base from V and 1 base from J; bases unmatched to any gene: 10. This chain's CDR3 is CASSLGGGAGGSYNEQFF. The CDR3 DNA is TGTGCCAGCAGCTTAGGAGGGGGCGCAGGGGGATCCTACAATGAGCAGTTCTTC.

This clonotype showed up many times. At one end, the junction sequence differs from germline, possibly due to a read error. The chain couples TRBV20-1 to TRBJ2-3, with a tentative D call TRBD2 (6 bases). Germline V gene data show CDR1 as DFQATT and CDR2 as SNEGSKA (reference sequence). The CDR3 is 10 amino acids. This CDR3 is CSARDPGLNF. The CDR3 coding sequence is TGCAGTGCTAGAGATCCGGGACTCAATTTT.

Many counts were recorded for this clonotype. The gene calls are TRBV3-1 and TRBJ2-1; TRBD2 aligns across 8 bases. The V gene end was trimmed by 5 bases and the J gene end by 9 bases; junction bases not matched to a gene: 6. Germline V gene data show CDR1 as LGHDT and CDR2 as YNNKEL (reference sequence). The CDR3 is made up of 13 amino acids. The CDR3 reads CASSLGLGSEQFF. The CDR3 bases are TGTGCCAGCAGCTTGGGACTAGGCAGTGAGCAGTTCTTC.

This clonotype was observed many times. The chain recombines TRBV20-1 with TRBJ2-7; the D gene is possibly TRBD2 (6 bases). The CDR3 totals 15 residues. V was trimmed by 1 base and J by 1 base, leaving 14 bases between them. Germline CDR1 and CDR2: DFQATT and SNEGSKA (reference sequence). In nucleotides, the CDR3 is TGCAGTGCTAGAGCGGAGGGTACAGATTCCTACGAGCAGTACTTC. Amino acids: CSARAEGTDSYEQYF.

This clonotype was seen at least ten times. V and J are TRBV6-1 and TRBJ1-2, with 7 nucleotides matching TRBD1. Germline CDR1 and CDR2: MNHNS and SASEGT. The CDR3 consists of 15 residues. The V and J ends lost 7 bases and 0 bases, in that order; junction bases with no gene match: 8. For the CDR3, the DNA is TGTGCCAGCACCCTCGGGACAGTCGCTAACTATGGCTACACCTTC. Translated: CASTLGTVANYGYTF.

This clonotype was picked up many times. The rearrangement joins TRBV12-3 or TRBV12-4 to TRBJ2-3; the D is unclear. The CDR3 consists of 15 residues. Trimming took off 6 bases at V and 1 base at J, with 14 bases between the two ends. The CDR3 is CASSPDAHGTDTQYF. Here the CDR3 DNA reads TGTGCCAGCAGCCCGGACGCCCACGGCACAGATACGCAGTATTTT.

This clonotype was detected ten times or more. This sequence joins TRBV20-1 and TRBJ2-1; TRBD2 is a possible D gene (6 bases). The CDR3 runs 13 residues. Germline-derived CDR1 and CDR2 are DFQATT and SNEGSKA (reference sequence). V dropped 6 bases and J dropped 0 bases, with 9 bases sitting between them. CDR3 sequence: CSAGGSSYNEQFF. Written as DNA, the CDR3 is TGCAGTGCGGGAGGATCCTCCTACAATGAGCAGTTCTTC.

At least ten counts were recorded for this clonotype. V gene TRBV6-4 combines with J gene TRBJ2-3; 9 positions agree with TRBD2. The CDR3 runs to 16 residues. The J segment lost 1 base and the V segment lost 3 bases, leaving 5 bases of the junction unmatched. Germline V CDR1 and CDR2: MRHNA, SNTAGT. This CDR3 reads CASSEEAGGRTDTQYF. CDR3 DNA sequence: TGTGCCAGCAGTGAGGAAGCGGGAGGACGCACAGATACGCAGTATTTT.

This clonotype was observed many times. This rearrangement joins TRBV20-1 to TRBJ2-7; TRBD2 agrees at 10 bases. Germline V gene lookup returns CDR1 DFQATT and CDR2 SNEGSKA (reference sequence). Germline trimming cut 4 bases from V and 3 bases from J; bases unmatched to any gene: 12. The CDR3 extends over 16 amino acids. CDR3 in amino acids: CSANKFRTSGNYEQYF. In DNA form, the CDR3 reads TGCAGTGCTAACAAATTTAGGACTAGCGGCAACTACGAGCAGTACTTC.

This clonotype was seen at least ten times. This chain joins TRBV10-1 and TRBJ2-1; tentative D call: TRBD2 (6 bases). Trimming shortened V by 0 bases and J by 7 bases, and 13 bases separated the two germline ends. Germline CDR1 is WNHNN and CDR2 is SYGVQD (reference sequence). This CDR3 is built from 15 residues. The CDR3 is CASSESGLTGNEQFF. Here the CDR3 DNA reads TGCGCCAGCAGTGAGTCGGGACTGACCGGGAATGAGCAGTTCTTC.

The sample holds many counts of this clonotype. The rearrangement uses TRBV24-1 and TRBJ1-2, with D uncertain. V lost 6 bases to trimming and J lost 1 base, with 14 bases between them. Germline V gives CDR1 KGHDR, CDR2 SFDVKD. The CDR3 consists of 15 residues. The CDR3 DNA follows: TGTGCCACCAGTTCGGCGGCCTTCTTTAACTATGGCTACACCTTC. The encoded protein is CATSSAAFFNYGYTF.

The chain is built from TRBV7-3 and TRBJ2-7; 9 bases are a match to TRBD1. V was pared by 5 bases and J by 6 bases, with 5 bases of the junction left unmatched. The CDR3 length is 13 residues. Germline V gene lookup returns CDR1 SGHTA and CDR2 FQGTGA. CDR3 in amino acids: CASSRDRALEQYF. The CDR3 DNA sequence: TGTGCCAGCAGCCGGGACAGGGCCCTCGAGCAGTACTTC.

This clonotype has at least ten counts. The CDR3 nucleotides read TGTGCCAGCAGCCCTTTGAGCGGGAGGGTCACCGGGGAGCTGTTTTTT. Translation gives CASSPLSGRVTGELFF. The chain has TRBV7-6 and TRBJ2-2; 10 positions agree with TRBD2. Germline CDR1 reads SGHVS; CDR2 reads FNYEAQ. This CDR3 is 16 amino acids long. V lost 5 bases to trimming and J lost 4 bases; unmatched junction nucleotides: 7.

This clonotype appeared many times. CDR3 nucleotide sequence: TGTGCCAGCAGCCAAATGGGCTACGAGCAGTACTTC. Its protein is CASSQMGYEQYF. This rearrangement joins TRBV28 to TRBJ2-7, with D unresolved. Germline CDR1 reads MDHEN; CDR2 reads SYDVKM. The CDR3 length is 12 residues. V was shortened by 6 bases and J by 3 bases, with 9 bases between the two germline ends.

This clonotype was seen many times. V gene TRBV29-1 combines with J gene TRBJ1-1; a possible D gene is TRBD1 (5 bases). Germline CDR1 reads SQVTM; CDR2 reads ANQGSEA. CDR3 length: 13 amino acids. V was pared by 3 bases and J by 6 bases, with 14 bases between. The DNA of the CDR3 is TGCAGCGTTGACGCCCGGAGGGGCTCTGAAGCTTTCTTT. This sequence encodes CSVDARRGSEAFF.